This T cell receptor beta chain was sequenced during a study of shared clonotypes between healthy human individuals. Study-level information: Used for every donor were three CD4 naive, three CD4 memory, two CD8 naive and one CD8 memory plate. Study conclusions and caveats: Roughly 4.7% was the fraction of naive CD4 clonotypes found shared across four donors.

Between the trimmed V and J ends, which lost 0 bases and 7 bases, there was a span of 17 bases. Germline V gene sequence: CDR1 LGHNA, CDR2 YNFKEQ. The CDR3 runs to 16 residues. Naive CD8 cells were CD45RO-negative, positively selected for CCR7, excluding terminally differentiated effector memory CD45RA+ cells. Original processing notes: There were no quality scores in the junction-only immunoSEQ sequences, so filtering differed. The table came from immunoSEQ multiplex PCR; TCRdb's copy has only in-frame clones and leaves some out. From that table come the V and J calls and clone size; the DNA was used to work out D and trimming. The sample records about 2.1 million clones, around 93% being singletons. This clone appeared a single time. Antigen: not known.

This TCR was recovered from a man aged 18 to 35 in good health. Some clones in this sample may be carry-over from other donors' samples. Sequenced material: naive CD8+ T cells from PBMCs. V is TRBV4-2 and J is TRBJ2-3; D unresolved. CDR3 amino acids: CASSQEASLRRHTQYF. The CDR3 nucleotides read TGTGCCAGCAGCCAAGAAGCTAGTCTCCGACGTCATACGCAGTATTTT.